The rows below give T cell receptor beta chains drawn from one sample of a study of shared clonotypes between healthy human individuals. Produced via immunoSEQ multiplex PCR; TCRdb's table is partial and in-frame only. The sample has more than 550,000 clones; 72% are singletons. The sample was memory CD4+ T cells sorted from blood. Every receptor here comes from a woman aged 25-40 years in good health. CDR3s include the opening cysteine and the closing phenylalanine or tryptophan. A D gene is named only where the DNA matches it firmly. For some rows the clone size is stated as once, few or many, or as a class when expanded; others skip it.

D gene	V gene	clone size	J gene	CDR3 protein	CDR3 DNA
NA	TRBV6-5	NA	TRBJ1-5	CASSYSNGREWPQHF	TGTGCCAGCAGTTACTCGAATGGGAGAGAATGGCCCCAGCATTTT
TRBD2	TRBV4-2	once	TRBJ2-7	CASSQEGLAGSSYEQYF	TGTGCCAGCAGCCAAGAAGGGTTAGCGGGCAGCTCCTACGAGCAGTACTTC
TRBD2	TRBV11-2	NA	TRBJ2-2	CASSLTSGFTGELFF	TGTGCCAGCAGCTTGACTAGCGGTTTCACCGGGGAGCTGTTTTTT
TRBD1	TRBV25-1	NA	TRBJ1-2	CASSDKPGTGAIGYTF	TGTGCCAGCAGTGATAAACCCGGGACAGGAGCAATTGGCTACACCTTC
TRBD1	TRBV5-4	NA	TRBJ2-2	CASSWGQGSPGELFF	TGTGCCAGCAGCTGGGGACAGGGGTCCCCCGGGGAGCTGTTTTTT
TRBD2	TRBV5-8	NA	TRBJ2-1	CASSRGLGADLGRLFF	TGTGCCAGCAGCCGTGGACTAGGGGCTGACTTGGGTCGGCTTTTCTTC
TRBD2	TRBV19	NA	TRBJ2-4	CASSIPGFGGESKNIQYF	TGTGCCAGTAGTATCCCCGGGTTTGGGGGGGAATCCAAAAACATTCAGTACTTC
TRBD2	TRBV30	NA	TRBJ2-4	CAFLVPGLAGGGVKNIQYF	TGTGCCTTCCTAGTTCCGGGACTAGCGGGAGGAGGTGTCAAAAACATTCAGTACTTC
NA	TRBV4-1	few	TRBJ1-2	CASSQVWQGDGYTF	TGCGCCAGCAGCCAAGTGTGGCAGGGTGATGGCTACACCTTC
TRBD1	TRBV2	NA	TRBJ1-5	CASTPGQLSQPQHF	TGTGCCAGTACACCGGGACAGTTAAGTCAGCCCCAGCATTTT
TRBD1	TRBV10-3	NA	TRBJ2-1	CAISVGQGEYNEQFF	TGTGCCATCAGTGTGGGACAGGGGGAGTACAATGAGCAGTTCTTC
NA	TRBV18	few	TRBJ2-1	CASSLQGYNEQFF	TGTGCCAGCTCATTACAGGGTTACAATGAGCAGTTCTTC
NA	TRBV27	NA	TRBJ1-1	CASSLWALGGGEAFF	TGTGCCAGCAGTTTATGGGCCCTCGGGGGGGGTGAAGCTTTCTTT
NA	TRBV29-1	NA	TRBJ2-7	CSVGRWTKDGLSYEQYF	TGCAGCGTTGGACGTTGGACGAAGGACGGCTTGAGCTACGAGCAGTACTTC
TRBD2	TRBV2	NA	TRBJ2-4	CASSETSGKNIQYF	TGTGCCAGCAGTGAGACTAGCGGCAAAAACATTCAGTACTTC
NA	TRBV28	NA	TRBJ2-7	CASSPQRGGSYEQYF	TGTGCCAGCAGTCCGCAACGAGGAGGCTCCTACGAGCAGTACTTC
TRBD2	TRBV5-1	NA	TRBJ2-7	CASSLVRGVSLAGVTYEQYF	TGCGCCAGCAGCTTGGTCCGAGGTGTCTCACTAGCGGGAGTTACCTACGAGCAGTACTTC
NA	TRBV7-8	NA	TRBJ1-3	CASSYRTGTFSSRDTIYF	TGTGCCAGCAGCTACCGAACTGGGACCTTTTCATCTCGGGACACCATATATTTT
NA	TRBV7-7	NA	TRBJ2-7	CASSLSHYEQYF	TGTGCCAGCAGCTTGTCCCACTACGAGCAGTACTTC
NA	TRBV19	NA	TRBJ2-3	CASSMLEGSDTQYF	TGTGCCAGTAGTATGTTGGAAGGATCAGATACGCAGTATTTT
TRBD1	TRBV28	NA	TRBJ2-7	CASSSHSGTGSYEQYF	TGTGCCAGCAGTTCTCATTCCGGGACAGGATCCTACGAGCAGTACTTC
TRBD1	TRBV6-5	NA	TRBJ1-2	CASNWDRVNYGYTF	TGTGCCAGCAATTGGGACAGGGTTAACTATGGCTACACCTTC
NA	TRBV6-6	NA	TRBJ2-7	CASSYSSALSYEQYF	TGTGCCAGCAGTTACTCTAGCGCACTTTCCTACGAGCAGTACTTC
NA	TRBV5-4	NA	TRBJ2-1	CASSLAGPLNEQFF	TGTGCCAGCAGCTTGGCGGGCCCGCTCAATGAGCAGTTCTTC
NA	TRBV5-1	NA	TRBJ2-2	CASSLARGNTGELFF	TGCGCCAGCAGCTTGGCCCGGGGAAACACCGGGGAGCTGTTTTTT
NA	TRBV15	NA	TRBJ2-1	CATSRVRPSSYNEQFF	TGTGCCACCAGCAGAGTTCGGCCGAGCTCCTACAATGAGCAGTTCTTC
NA	TRBV27	NA	TRBJ1-2	CASSLSAASHYGYTF	TGTGCCAGCAGTTTATCCGCCGCGAGTCACTATGGCTACACCTTC
TRBD1	TRBV29-1	NA	TRBJ2-1	CSVAGQGSNEQFF	TGCAGCGTAGCAGGACAGGGTTCCAATGAGCAGTTCTTC
NA	TRBV28	NA	TRBJ2-7	CASSFGRGGAYEQYF	TGTGCCAGCAGTTTTGGGCGTGGTGGCGCCTACGAGCAGTACTTC
NA	TRBV7-9	NA	TRBJ1-1	CASSLGTQQAFF	TGTGCCAGCAGCTTAGGGACTCAACAAGCTTTCTTT
TRBD2	TRBV5-1	once	TRBJ2-2	CASSLGAGANTGELFF	TGCGCCAGCAGCTTGGGAGCGGGAGCTAACACCGGGGAGCTGTTTTTT
NA	TRBV11-2	NA	TRBJ1-2	CASSRGQEQGYTF	TGTGCCAGCAGCCGGGGCCAGGAGCAGGGCTACACCTTC
NA	TRBV10-1	NA	TRBJ1-3	CASSPGPSFSGNTIYF	TGCGCCAGCAGCCCCGGGCCCTCCTTCTCTGGAAACACCATATATTTT
NA	TRBV2	NA	TRBJ1-2	CASSGTGRYGYTF	TGTGCCAGCAGTGGAACAGGGAGGTATGGCTACACCTTC
NA	TRBV7-9	NA	TRBJ1-1	CASSLRQEAFF	TGTGCCAGCAGCCTACGACAGGAAGCTTTCTTT
TRBD1	TRBV28	many	TRBJ2-1	CASRDRGYNEQFF	TGTGCCAGCCGGGACAGGGGGTACAATGAGCAGTTCTTC
NA	TRBV5-4	NA	TRBJ2-2	CASSLAAGQGTGELFF	TGTGCCAGCAGCTTGGCAGCGGGCCAGGGGACCGGGGAGCTGTTTTTT
TRBD1	TRBV6-1	NA	TRBJ2-7	CASSDRDRDEQYF	TGTGCCAGCAGTGACCGGGACAGGGACGAGCAGTACTTC
TRBD2	TRBV7-9	NA	TRBJ2-1	CARSPAGDNEQFF	TGTGCCAGGTCCCCGGCGGGGGACAATGAGCAGTTCTTC
TRBD2	TRBV27	many	TRBJ2-1	CASSSGLAAQEQFF	TGTGCCAGCAGTTCGGGACTAGCGGCCCAAGAGCAGTTCTTC
TRBD1	TRBV6-6	few	TRBJ1-1	CASSWDRGGTEAFF	TGTGCCAGCAGTTGGGACAGGGGTGGAACTGAAGCTTTCTTT
TRBD1	TRBV5-1	NA	TRBJ2-5	CASSVGQASETQYF	TGCGCCAGCAGCGTGGGACAGGCCTCCGAGACCCAGTACTTC
TRBD2	TRBV5-1	NA	TRBJ2-1	CASSWTSESSYNEQFF	TGCGCCAGCAGCTGGACTAGCGAAAGCTCCTACAATGAGCAGTTCTTC
NA	TRBV25-1	NA	TRBJ1-2	CASSEVQGDYGYTF	TGTGCCAGCAGTGAAGTACAGGGCGACTATGGCTACACCTTC
NA	TRBV6-4	NA	TRBJ2-1	CASSEIWGNNEQFF	TGTGCCAGCTCTGAGATCTGGGGGAACAATGAGCAGTTCTTC
TRBD2	TRBV7-9	NA	TRBJ2-1	CASSSPSGRALGNEQFF	TGTGCCAGCAGCTCGCCTAGCGGGAGGGCCCTGGGCAATGAGCAGTTCTTC
NA	TRBV28	NA	TRBJ1-1	CASSPLRGDTEAFF	TGTGCCAGCAGTCCACTTAGGGGGGACACTGAAGCTTTCTTT
NA	TRBV5-4	few	TRBJ2-2	CASSLGGAGTGELFF	TGTGCCAGCAGCTTGGGGGGGGCCGGCACCGGGGAGCTGTTTTTT
TRBD2	TRBV5-1	many	TRBJ2-3	CASTTSGTTLTDTQYF	TGCGCCAGTACAACTTCCGGGACTACTTTGACAGATACGCAGTATTTT
TRBD2	TRBV14	few	TRBJ2-1	CASSQELRGSASGSNEQFF	TGTGCCAGCAGCCAAGAACTGCGAGGATCGGCTAGCGGGAGTAATGAGCAGTTCTTC
NA	TRBV30	many	TRBJ1-2	CAWGSRGYTF	TGTGCCTGGGGGTCTCGAGGCTACACCTTC
NA	TRBV7-9	NA	TRBJ2-5	CASRPYREFIQETQYF	TGTGCCAGCAGGCCTTATCGGGAGTTTATCCAAGAGACCCAGTACTTC
NA	TRBV5-1	NA	TRBJ2-7	CASSLGLSGGEQYF	TGCGCCAGCAGCTTGGGACTAAGCGGAGGCGAGCAGTACTTC
NA	TRBV30	NA	TRBJ1-1	CAWSVVGQEAFF	TGTGCCTGGAGTGTAGTGGGACAAGAAGCTTTCTTT